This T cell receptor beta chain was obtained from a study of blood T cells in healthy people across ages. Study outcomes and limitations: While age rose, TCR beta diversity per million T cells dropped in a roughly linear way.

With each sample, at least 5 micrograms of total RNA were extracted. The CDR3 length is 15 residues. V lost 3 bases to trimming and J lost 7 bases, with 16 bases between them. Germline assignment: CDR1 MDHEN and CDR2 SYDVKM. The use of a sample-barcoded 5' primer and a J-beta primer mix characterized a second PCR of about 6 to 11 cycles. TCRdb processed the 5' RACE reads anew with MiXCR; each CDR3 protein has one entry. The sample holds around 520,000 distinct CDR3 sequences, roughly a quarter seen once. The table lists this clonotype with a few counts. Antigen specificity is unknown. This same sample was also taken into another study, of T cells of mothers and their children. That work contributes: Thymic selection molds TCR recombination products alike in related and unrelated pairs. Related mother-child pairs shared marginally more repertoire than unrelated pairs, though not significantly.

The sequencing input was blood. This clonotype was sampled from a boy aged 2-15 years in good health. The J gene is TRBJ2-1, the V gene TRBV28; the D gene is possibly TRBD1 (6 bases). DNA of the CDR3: TGTGCCAGCAGTTTGCGGACAGTTTTGGTAAATGAGCAGTTCTTC. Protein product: CASSLRTVLVNEQFF.